This TCR beta chain was recorded in a study of control samples from healthy donors and cancer patients (dated by TCRdb to 2020 to 2022). Concerning this clone itself: The antigen it recognizes is unknown. No quality values exist for individual bases; no much larger clone is one base distant.

Receptors were amplified or captured by the immunoSEQ multiplex PCR assay. TCRdb holds this immuneACCESS table with in-frame rearrangements only. Some clones are missing; in checked studies, unresolved V genes explain under half, and the rest has no known cause. The sample records roughly 94,000 clones, approximately 84% of which are singletons. The top ten clones comprise 38% of the sample. V is clipped by 7 bases and J by 0 bases, and the sequence between their germline boundaries is 8 bases long. According to the germline V gene, CDR1 reads KGHDR and CDR2 reads SFDVKD. Spanning cysteine to phenylalanine, the CDR3 consists of 13 amino acids. The only DNA kept is the CDR3, 39 bases in frame from the first base.

The sequence was obtained from a man in his sixties or seventies with lung cancer. The sample taken for sequencing was PBMCs. Rearrangement joined TRBV24-1 to TRBJ1-2; the D gene cannot be resolved reliably. The DNA reads TGTGCCACCAGGGAGCATGCTAACTATGGCTACACCTTC. Its amino acids are CATREHANYGYTF.